What follows is one TCR beta chain and its context. The data derive from a study of glioma-infiltrating T cells after dendritic cell vaccination. Study-wide background: Patients received three intradermal dendritic cell vaccine injections at biweekly intervals.

Profiled with immunoSEQ multiplex PCR; TCRdb holds only in-frame clones, not every one. The repertoire holds about 90,000 clones, with 85% to 90% as singletons. This CDR3 region has 14 residues. V was trimmed by 0 bases and J by 10 bases, leaving 13 bases between them. Germline V gene data show CDR1 as SGDLS and CDR2 as YYNGEE. The material was blood, obtained before dendritic cell vaccination. This clonotype originated in a human donor with glioblastoma. This chain uses TRBV9 with TRBJ1-4; D possibly corresponds to TRBD1 (5 bases). This chain's CDR3 is CASSVGGMGGKLFF. The CDR3 nucleotides are TGTGCCAGCAGCGTAGGAGGGATGGGGGGAAAACTGTTTTTT.